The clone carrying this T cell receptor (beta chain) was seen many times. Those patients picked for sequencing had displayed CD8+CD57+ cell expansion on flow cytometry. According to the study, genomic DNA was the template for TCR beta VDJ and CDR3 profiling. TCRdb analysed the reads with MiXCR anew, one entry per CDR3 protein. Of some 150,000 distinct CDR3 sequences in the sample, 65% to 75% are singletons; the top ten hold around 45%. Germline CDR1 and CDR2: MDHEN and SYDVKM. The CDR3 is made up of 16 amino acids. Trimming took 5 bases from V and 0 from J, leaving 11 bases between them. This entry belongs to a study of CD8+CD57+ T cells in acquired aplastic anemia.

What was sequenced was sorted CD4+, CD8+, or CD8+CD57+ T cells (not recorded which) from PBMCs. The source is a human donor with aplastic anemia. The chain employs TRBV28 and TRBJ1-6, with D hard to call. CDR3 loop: CASSASWGSYNSPLHF. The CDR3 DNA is TGTGCCAGCAGTGCCTCCTGGGGCTCCTATAATTCACCCCTCCACTTT.